Here is one T cell receptor beta chain with its context. This sample was taken from a study of blood T cell repertoires in COVID-19. Study-level background: Donors in the United States, Italy and Spain gave samples during acute or convalescent COVID-19. T cells, B-cell-depleted T cells, or PBMCs supplied cDNA or gDNA.

TCRdb's copy holds only in-frame clones and misses some; the assay was immunoSEQ multiplex PCR. The sample holds fewer than 250,000 clones; 85% are singletons and the top ten take around 6.4%. CDR3 length: 14 residues. V was trimmed by 2 bases and J by 6 bases, leaving 11 bases between them. CDR1 SEHNR and CDR2 FQNEAQ come from the germline V gene (reference sequence). The V gene is TRBV7-9, the J gene TRBJ2-1, with D possibly being TRBD1 (5 bases). This receptor was obtained from a woman aged 60 to 75 with active or convalescent COVID-19. Sequencing input: peripheral blood. CDR3 amino acids: CASSLWGPGNEQFF. CDR3 coding DNA: TGTGCCAGCAGCTTATGGGGCCCCGGCAATGAGCAGTTCTTC.